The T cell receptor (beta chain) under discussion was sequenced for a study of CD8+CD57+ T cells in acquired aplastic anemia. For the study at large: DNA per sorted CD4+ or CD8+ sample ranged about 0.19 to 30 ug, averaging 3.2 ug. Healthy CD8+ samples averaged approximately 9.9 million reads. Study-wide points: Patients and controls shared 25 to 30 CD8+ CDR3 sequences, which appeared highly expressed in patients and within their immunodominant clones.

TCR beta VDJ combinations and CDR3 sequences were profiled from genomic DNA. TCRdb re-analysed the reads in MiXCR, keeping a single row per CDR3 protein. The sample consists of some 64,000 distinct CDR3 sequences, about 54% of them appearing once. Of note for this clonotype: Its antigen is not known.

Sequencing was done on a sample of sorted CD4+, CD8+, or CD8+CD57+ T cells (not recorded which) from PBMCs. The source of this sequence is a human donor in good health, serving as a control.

Written as DNA, the CDR3 is TGTGCCATCAACCCCGGGGGAAACACCATATATTTT. Its translation is CAINPGGNTIYF. The gene calls are TRBV10-3 and TRBJ1-3; D is ambiguous. The CDR3 loop spans 12 amino acids. Deletions cut 7 bases from V and 4 bases from J, with 8 bases between. Germline V gives CDR1 ENHRY, CDR2 SYGVKD.